Shown below are 27 T cell receptor beta chains from a single sample sequenced in a study of lymphopenia after photon versus proton radiotherapy. The method was immunoSEQ multiplex PCR; TCRdb's version includes in-frame clones alone and lacks a portion of them. The sample contains 150,000 or so clones, 70% to 90% of which appear only once. The sequenced sample was peripheral blood, obtained from a patient treated with photon-based radiotherapy. These receptors were obtained from a man aged 50 to 59 with gastric cancer.

J is TRBJ2-3 and V is TRBV2, with D maybe TRBD1 (5 bases). This CDR3 spans 13 amino acids. Trimming stripped 6 bases from V and 4 bases from J, with 11 bases between. The germline V gene has CDR1 SNHLY and CDR2 FYNNEI. CDR3 sequence (DNA): TGTGCCAGCAGCGGCAGGGAAGCAGATACGCAGTATTTT. It specifies CASSGREADTQYF.

V and J are TRBV23-1 and TRBJ2-1; TRBD2 matches 7 bases. TRBV23-1 belongs to the ORF category, with a function that is uncertain. Trimming at V came to 7 bases and at J to 4 bases, leaving 7 bases not matched to a gene. The CDR3 loop spans 14 amino acids. Here the CDR3 DNA reads TGCGCCAGCACTAATGGGGGGGTTTACAATGAGCAGTTCTTC. Its protein is CASTNGGVYNEQFF.

This clone has just one count. The chain uses TRBV5-1 and TRBJ2-3; D is ambiguous. Trimming shortened V by 3 bases and J by 0 bases, and 8 bases separated the two germline ends. The germline gives CDR1 SGHRS, CDR2 YFSETQ. CDR3 length: 14 residues. CDR3 sequence: CASSSGPSTDTQYF. The CDR3 region has the DNA TGCGCCAGCAGCTCCGGACCAAGCACAGATACGCAGTATTTT.

CDR3 loop: CATSTGQGTEAFF. The CDR3 DNA follows: TGTGCCACCAGCACGGGACAGGGCACTGAAGCTTTCTTT. The chain is built from TRBV15 and TRBJ1-1; 9 positions agree with TRBD1. The CDR3 is 13 residues long. The V and J ends lost 4 bases and 4 bases, in that order; junction bases with no gene match: 1. CDR1 is LNHNV, CDR2 YYDKDF, per germline (reference sequence).

The V call is TRBV7-9, the J call TRBJ2-7, with D possibly being TRBD1 (6 bases). CDR3 length equals 12 residues. Trimming removed 1 base from V and 6 bases from J, with 7 bases in between. The germline CDR1 and CDR2 sequences are SEHNR and FQNEAQ (reference sequence). In DNA, the CDR3 is TGTGCCAGCAGCTTAGTGGGGGCCGAGCAGTACTTC. Translated: CASSLVGAEQYF.

The gene calls are TRBV29-1 and TRBJ2-3, with D possibly TRBD2 on 5 matching bases. Trimming pared 4 bases from V and 10 bases from J, leaving 9 bases between. The length of the CDR3 is 10 residues. Germline CDR1 and CDR2: SQVTM and ANQGSEA. This chain's CDR3 is CSVVEAAQYF. The DNA for the CDR3 is TGCAGCGTTGTGGAAGCGGCGCAGTATTTT.

The CDR3 DNA sequence: TGTGCCAGCACTCGGCAGGGCACCGGGGAGCTGTTTTTT. Protein: CASTRQGTGELFF. This chain uses TRBV7-2 with TRBJ2-2, with a tentative D call TRBD1 (5 bases). Germline values: CDR1 SGHTA, CDR2 FQGNSA. Trimming removed 7 bases at V and 4 bases at J, with 10 bases between. The CDR3 contains 13 residues.

Only a few counts were recorded for this clone. The chain has TRBV9 and TRBJ1-5; D may be TRBD1 (6 bases). CDR1 is SGDLS, CDR2 YYNGEE, per germline. Trimming cost V 0 bases and J 5 bases, with 9 bases left between them. This CDR3 region has 14 residues. CDR3 nucleotides: TGTGCCAGCAGCGTAGGGGGGGCTGATCAGCCCCAGCATTTT. The encoded protein is CASSVGGADQPQHF. The full variable domain, rest sourced from reference TRBV9 and TRBJ1-5, is DSGVTQTPKHLITATGQRVTLRCSPRSGDLSVYWYQQSLDQGLQFLIQYYNGEERAKGNILERFSAQQFPDLHSELNLSSLELGDSALYFCASSVGGADQPQHFGDGTRLSIL.

The genes are TRBV7-9 and TRBJ2-6, with no clear D. From germline, CDR1 is SEHNR and CDR2 FQNEAQ (reference sequence). V was clipped by 1 base and J by 4 bases, with 5 bases between them. CDR3 length: 14 amino acids. The CDR3 DNA sequence: TGTGCCAGCAGCTTAGTGACGGGGGCCAACGTCCTGACTTTC. Translated: CASSLVTGANVLTF.

The chain recombines TRBV19 with TRBJ2-7; D is ambiguous. The germline gives CDR1 LNHDA, CDR2 SQIVND (reference sequence). The CDR3 has 12 amino acids. V was shortened by 5 bases and J by 9 bases, with 14 bases between the two germline ends. The CDR3 DNA sequence: TGTGCCAGTAGTCCCATTGGGGAAGTGCAGTACTTC. Translating gives CASSPIGEVQYF.

The rearrangement joins TRBV6-6 to TRBJ1-2; 9 bases are a match to TRBD1. J was trimmed by 7 bases and V by 7 bases; bases with no gene match: 13. The CDR3 totals 15 residues. Germline V CDR1 and CDR2: MNHNY, SVGAGI (reference sequence). DNA of the CDR3: TGTGCCAGCATCATAGATACAGGGGGCGCGGGTGGCTACACCTTC. It encodes CASIIDTGGAGGYTF.

In the case of this clone: Other DNA sequences in the same sample also yield this CDR3. This chain connects TRBV18 to TRBJ2-1; the match to TRBD2 covers 9 bases. This CDR3 has 14 residues. Trimming removed 3 bases from V and 7 bases from J; junction bases left unmatched: 4. The germline V gene has CDR1 KGHSH and CDR2 LQKENI. The CDR3 is CASSPPGLANEQFF. CDR3 sequence (DNA): TGTGCCAGCTCACCGCCGGGACTAGCAAATGAGCAGTTCTTC.

The V and J genes are TRBV7-2 and TRBJ1-1; D not certain. Germline-derived CDR1 and CDR2 are SGHTA and FQGNSA. The CDR3 covers 13 residues. V dropped 4 bases and J dropped 0 bases, with 6 bases sitting between them. The CDR3 here is CASSSRVNTEAFF. Written as DNA, the CDR3 is TGTGCCAGCAGCTCTAGGGTGAACACTGAAGCTTTCTTT.

V and J are TRBV7-6 and TRBJ2-2, with D tentatively TRBD1 or TRBD2 (6 bases each). V shed 2 bases and J shed 6 bases, with 13 bases lying between them. The CDR3 is 15 residues long. Looked up from germline, CDR1 is SGHVS and CDR2 is FNYEAQ. The CDR3 nucleotides read TGTGCCAGCAGCTTACAGGGGACTGGATCCGGGGAGCTGTTTTTT. Protein sequence: CASSLQGTGSGELFF.

The chain links TRBV27 to TRBJ1-2; D gene ambiguous. CDR1 MNHEY and CDR2 SMNVEV come from the germline V gene (reference sequence). V lost 3 bases to trimming and J lost 4 bases, with 9 bases between them. The CDR3 is 13 residues long. The CDR3 DNA is TGTGCCAGCAGTTTGTTTCCAGCCTATGGCTACACCTTC. It specifies CASSLFPAYGYTF.

This chain uses TRBV5-1 with TRBJ2-1; 9 nucleotides line up with TRBD1. Unmatched junction bases numbered 4, after V lost 7 bases and J lost 5 bases. The CDR3 has 13 amino acids. Per the germline V gene, CDR1 is SGHRS and CDR2 is YFSETQ. For the CDR3, the DNA is TGCGCCAGCCGGGACAGGGTTGACAATGAGCAGTTCTTC. It specifies CASRDRVDNEQFF. Supplemented by reference TRBV5-1 and TRBJ2-1, the full variable domain reads KAGVTQTPRYLIKTRGQQVTLSCSPISGHRSVSWYQQTPGQGLQFLFEYFSETQRNKGNFPGRFSGRQFSNSRSEMNVSTLELGDSALYLCASRDRVDNEQFFGPGTRLTVL.

This clone was seen only once. The chain uses TRBV9 and TRBJ2-7, with D possibly matching TRBD2 (6 bases). Germline values: CDR1 SGDLS, CDR2 YYNGEE. The CDR3 is 16 amino acids. V was shortened by 1 base and J by 4 bases, with 18 bases between the two germline ends. This CDR3 reads CASSVMPSGSSYEQYF. In DNA, the CDR3 is TGTGCCAGCAGCGTAATGCCCAGCGGGTCCTCATACGAGCAGTACTTC. Variable domain in full (rest from reference TRBV9 and TRBJ2-7): DSGVTQTPKHLITATGQRVTLRCSPRSGDLSVYWYQQSLDQGLQFLIQYYNGEERAKGNILERFSAQQFPDLHSELNLSSLELGDSALYFCASSVMPSGSSYEQYFGPGTRLTVT.

This clone appeared a few times. The chain has TRBV9 and TRBJ1-3; D possibly corresponds to TRBD1 (5 bases). The germline CDR1 and CDR2 sequences are SGDLS and YYNGEE. The CDR3 sequence is 15 residues long. The germline V and J ends were trimmed by 4 bases and 0 bases, with 11 bases remaining between them. CDR3 protein: CASSSDTASGNTIYF. CDR3 nucleotides: TGTGCCAGCAGCTCGGACACGGCCTCTGGAAACACCATATATTTT.

The chain combines TRBV7-6 with TRBJ1-4; D may be TRBD1 (6 bases). The CDR3 runs to 14 residues. Per germline, CDR1 SGHVS and CDR2 FNYEAQ. V shed 5 bases and J shed 3 bases, with 10 bases lying between them. The CDR3 sequence is CASSPGQSNEKLFF. CDR3 coding DNA: TGTGCCAGCAGCCCCGGACAGTCTAATGAAAAACTGTTTTTT.

This chain uses TRBV6-1 with TRBJ1-4; 7 bases are a match to TRBD1. Germline V gene sequence: CDR1 MNHNS, CDR2 SASEGT. V lost 3 bases, J lost 5 bases, and 6 bases stayed unmatched. This CDR3 has 15 amino acids. The CDR3 here is CASSDSGQKNEKLFF. CDR3 bases: TGTGCCAGCAGTGATTCGGGACAGAAGAATGAAAAACTGTTTTTT.

The rearrangement joins TRBV20-1 to TRBJ2-5; D remains ambiguous. The CDR3 loop spans 11 amino acids. CDR1 and CDR2 (germline): DFQATT, SNEGSKA (reference sequence). Trimming took 2 bases from V and 4 from J, leaving 5 bases between them. CDR3 nucleotide sequence: TGCAGTGCTAGACCGACAGAGACCCAGTACTTC. It yields the protein CSARPTETQYF.

The rearrangement joins TRBV5-4 to TRBJ2-1; no clear D. Germline CDR1 SGHNT, CDR2 YYREEE (reference sequence). The ends were cut back, 5 bases at V and 8 bases at J, with 14 bases in the middle. The CDR3 consists of 13 residues. This CDR3 is CASSSPGVHEQFF. The CDR3 DNA reads TGTGCCAGCAGTTCCCCTGGAGTTCATGAGCAGTTCTTC.

V usage is TRBV7-8 and J usage is TRBJ2-7; D not resolved. There are 15 residues in the CDR3. Germline lookup yields CDR1 SGHVS and CDR2 FQNEAQ. With 3 bases removed from V and 0 bases from J, the gap between germline ends came to 12 bases. The chain's CDR3 is CASSFSQLSSYEQYF. The CDR3 DNA reads TGTGCCAGCAGCTTTAGTCAGCTAAGCTCCTACGAGCAGTACTTC.

The rearrangement links TRBV19 to TRBJ1-1, with D possibly being TRBD1 (6 bases). CDR1 is LNHDA and CDR2 is SQIVND in the germline V gene (reference sequence). This CDR3 has 14 amino acids. Trimming took 6 bases from V and 1 from J, leaving 12 bases between them. The CDR3 protein is CASRIGQKNTEAFF. CDR3 nucleotides: TGTGCCAGTAGGATTGGACAGAAGAACACTGAAGCTTTCTTT.

V is TRBV19 and J is TRBJ2-2, with 7 bases fitting TRBD1. The CDR3 spans 16 residues. After removal of 1 base from V and 0 bases from J, the junction contained 2 bases not matched to a gene. Germline V gene lookup returns CDR1 LNHDA and CDR2 SQIVND (reference sequence). The CDR3 nucleotides are TGTGCCAGTAGTATAGTTACAGGGGCGAACACCGGGGAGCTGTTTTTT. Translated, it gives CASSIVTGANTGELFF.

Only a few counts were recorded for this clone. The chain links TRBV2 to TRBJ2-5; no firm D call. This CDR3 spans 14 amino acids. V was trimmed by 2 bases and J by 1 base, leaving 8 bases between them. CDR1 SNHLY and CDR2 FYNNEI come from the germline V gene. The CDR3 loop reads CASSEFSGQETQYF. DNA for the CDR3: TGTGCCAGCAGTGAATTCAGTGGCCAAGAGACCCAGTACTTC.

V is TRBV18 and J is TRBJ2-5, with 11 nucleotides matching TRBD1. With V trimmed by 3 bases and J by 5 bases, 8 bases remained unmatched. The CDR3 totals 16 residues. Germline V gene data show CDR1 as KGHSH and CDR2 as LQKENI. CDR3 coding DNA: TGTGCCAGCTCACCCTTCCAGGGACAGGGGGAGGAGACCCAGTACTTC. Residues: CASSPFQGQGEETQYF.